Listed below are T cell receptor beta chains from one sample, sequenced in a study of tumor-infiltrating lymphocytes in primary liver carcinoma. TCRdb called the multiplex PCR reads again in MiXCR, with one record for every CDR3 protein. This sample has approximately 310,000 distinct CDR3 sequences, with 65% found just once. Sequenced: peripheral blood. The receptors originated from a man between 35 and 55 years old with primary liver carcinoma and hepatitis B virus infection. Both conserved end residues are part of each CDR3. Each record gives: V gene, J gene, clone size, D gene, CDR3 protein, CDR3 DNA. The D gene is left open where the match is weak. Clone size is stated in some rows and not others, as once, few, many or a class when expanded.

V: TRBV11-2; J: TRBJ2-3; size: medium-sized; D: .; CDR3: CASSLWITDTQYF; DNA: TGTGCCAGCAGCTTATGGATAACAGATACGCAGTATTTT
V: TRBV6-2/TRBV6-3; J: TRBJ2-5; size: .; D: .; CDR3: CASSYSPVQETQYF; DNA: TGTGCCAGCAGTTACTCTCCAGTCCAAGAGACCCAGTACTTC
V: TRBV5-1; J: TRBJ2-2; size: .; D: .; CDR3: CAGSWDGNTGELFF; DNA: TGCGCCGGCAGCTGGGACGGGAACACCGGGGAGCTGTTTTTT
V: TRBV12-3/TRBV12-4; J: TRBJ2-6; size: .; D: .; CDR3: CASRGSGANVPTF; DNA: TGTGCCAGCAGGGGCAGTGGAGCCAACGTCCCGACTTTC
V: TRBV4-1; J: TRBJ1-2; size: many; D: .; CDR3: CASSQQVSTGGGYTF; DNA: TGCGCCAGCAGCCAACAAGTTTCGACAGGAGGAGGCTACACCTTC
V: TRBV5-6; J: TRBJ2-1; size: few; D: TRBD2; CDR3: CASSSGPGLAGESGQFF; DNA: TGTGCCAGCAGCTCTGGACCGGGACTAGCGGGAGAATCCGGGCAGTTCTTC
V: TRBV28; J: TRBJ1-3; size: .; D: .; CDR3: CASRGGLAGNTIYF; DNA: TGTGCCAGCCGGGGAGGGCTCGCTGGAAACACCATATATTTT
V: TRBV29-1; J: TRBJ2-3; size: .; D: .; CDR3: CIVERSSRNRDTQYF; DNA: TGCATCGTTGAACGGAGTAGCAGAAACAGAGATACGCAGTATTTT
V: TRBV5-6; J: TRBJ1-6; size: .; D: .; CDR3: CASSLAEGPRDSPLHF; DNA: TGTGCCAGCAGCTTGGCTGAGGGGCCACGGGACTCACCCCTCCACTTT
V: TRBV5-6; J: TRBJ2-3; size: many; D: .; CDR3: CASSLMSGSDTQYF; DNA: TGTGCCAGCAGCTTGATGAGCGGATCAGATACGCAGTATTTT
V: TRBV7-8; J: TRBJ2-7; size: .; D: .; CDR3: CANSQRRAHSSYEQYF; DNA: TGTGCCAACAGTCAAAGGAGGGCCCACAGCTCCTACGAGCAGTACTTT
V: TRBV5-1; J: TRBJ2-3; size: .; D: TRBD1; CDR3: CASGSGTGVTQYF; DNA: TGCGCCAGCGGCAGCGGGACAGGGGTTACGCAGTATTTT
V: TRBV11-2; J: TRBJ2-2; size: many; D: .; CDR3: CASSRLNTGELFF; DNA: TGTGCCAGCAGCCGATTAAACACCGGGGAGCTGTTTTTT
V: TRBV5-1; J: TRBJ2-3; size: .; D: .; CDR3: CASSQLSRSTDTQYF; DNA: TGCGCCAGCAGCCAGCTTAGCAGGAGCACAGATACGCAGTATTTT
V: TRBV10-3; J: TRBJ1-1; size: .; D: .; CDR3: CAISVGGSGGMTTEAFF; DNA: TGTGCCATCAGTGTAGGAGGAAGTGGGGGCATGACCACTGAAGCTTTCTTT
V: TRBV11-2; J: TRBJ2-1; size: .; D: .; CDR3: CDSSLGTVYNEQFF; DNA: TGTGACAGCAGCCTCGGGACTGTCTACAATGAGCAATTCTTC
V: TRBV6-6; J: TRBJ2-3; size: many; D: .; CDR3: CASSLGASTDTQYF; DNA: TGTGCCAGCAGTTTAGGGGCGAGCACAGATACGCAGTATTTT
V: TRBV30; J: TRBJ2-4; size: .; D: TRBD1; CDR3: CARGQGAKNIQYF; DNA: TGTGCCCGGGGACAGGGGGCCAAAAACATTCAGTACTTC
V: TRBV14; J: TRBJ1-1; size: few; D: .; CDR3: CASSQDIGGTEAFF; DNA: TGTGCCAGCAGCCAAGATATAGGTGGAACTGAAGCTTTCTTT
V: TRBV28; J: TRBJ1-2; size: .; D: TRBD1; CDR3: CASRQGVHGYTF; DNA: TGTGCCAGCAGGCAGGGGGTCCATGGCTACACCTTC
V: TRBV11-2; J: TRBJ1-4; size: few; D: TRBD1; CDR3: CASSSSGQGEKLFF; DNA: TGTGCCAGCAGCTCCTCGGGACAGGGCGAAAAACTGTTTTTT
V: TRBV6-1; J: TRBJ2-3; size: many; D: TRBD2; CDR3: CASSVAGGSDTQYF; DNA: TGTGCCAGCAGTGTAGCGGGAGGGTCAGATACGCAGTATTTT
V: TRBV4-1; J: TRBJ2-2; size: many; D: .; CDR3: CASSQTRNTGELFF; DNA: TGCGCCAGCAGCCAGACACGAAACACCGGGGAGCTGTTTTTT
V: TRBV28; J: TRBJ1-2; size: .; D: .; CDR3: CASTSEGMDAYGYTF; DNA: TGTGCCAGCACCTCGGAAGGGATGGATGCCTATGGCTACACCTTC
V: TRBV11-2; J: TRBJ1-1; size: medium-sized; D: .; CDR3: CASSLEGPISAFF; DNA: TGTGCCAGCAGCTTAGAAGGCCCAATTTCGGCTTTCTTT
V: TRBV28; J: TRBJ2-5; size: .; D: .; CDR3: CATRPGKETQYF; DNA: TGTGCTACCCGACCAGGGAAAGAGACCCAGTACTTC
V: TRBV28; J: TRBJ2-6; size: few; D: .; CDR3: CASSSHYSGANVLTF; DNA: TGTGCCAGCAGTTCTCATTACTCTGGGGCCAACGTCCTGACTTTC
V: TRBV11-1; J: TRBJ2-7; size: .; D: .; CDR3: CASSSTCEQYF; DNA: TGTGCCAGCAGTTCTACCTGCGAGCAGTACTTC
V: TRBV12-5; J: TRBJ1-2; size: few; D: .; CDR3: CASGLGGPTASEGYTF; DNA: TGTGCTAGTGGTTTGGGCGGACCGACAGCATCAGAAGGCTACACCTTC
V: TRBV12-3/TRBV12-4; J: TRBJ2-1; size: many; D: .; CDR3: CASSLGVGAGNEQFF; DNA: TGTGCCAGCAGTTTAGGGGTGGGAGCGGGTAATGAGCAGTTCTTC
V: TRBV6-5; J: TRBJ1-2; size: .; D: TRBD1; CDR3: CASSYSPGQGIHGYTF; DNA: TGTGCCAGTAGTTACTCTCCGGGACAGGGGATCCATGGCTACACCTTC